This T cell receptor beta chain is from a study of T-cell memory formation after mild COVID-19. Per the germline V gene, CDR1 is DFQATT and CDR2 is SNEGSKA (reference sequence). The CDR3 consists of 14 residues. Trimming at V came to 3 bases and at J to 4 bases, leaving 8 bases not matched to a gene. Whole-study findings and limits: Of the contracting clones, CD4+ ones lay mainly in CM and EM, and CD8+ ones in EMRA. CD4/CD8 balance held among clones contracting day 15 to 85, and later expanders leaned CD4+. Pre-infection memory already had some responding clones, implying cross-reactive memory joined.

This clonotype was counted only a few times. Its antigen remains unknown. A 5'RACE reaction primed in the constant segment made cDNA libraries of TCR alpha and TCR beta, and these carried sample barcodes and UMIs. Via MiXCR, TCRdb re-called the 5' RACE reads, giving one row per CDR3 protein. The sample records 300,000 to 400,000 distinct CDR3 sequences, 15% being singletons. The sample consisted of PBMCs or a T cell subset sorted from them (not recorded which). The chain uses TRBV20-1 and TRBJ2-5, with 7 positions matching TRBD2. The TCR comes from a man between 18 and 35 years old who had mild COVID-19 (a few samples of this study predate the infection). Cell type and time point are not known. Here the CDR3 DNA reads TGCAGTGCTAGTTTGACGGGGGGACGAGAGACCCAGTACTTC. Translated: CSASLTGGRETQYF.